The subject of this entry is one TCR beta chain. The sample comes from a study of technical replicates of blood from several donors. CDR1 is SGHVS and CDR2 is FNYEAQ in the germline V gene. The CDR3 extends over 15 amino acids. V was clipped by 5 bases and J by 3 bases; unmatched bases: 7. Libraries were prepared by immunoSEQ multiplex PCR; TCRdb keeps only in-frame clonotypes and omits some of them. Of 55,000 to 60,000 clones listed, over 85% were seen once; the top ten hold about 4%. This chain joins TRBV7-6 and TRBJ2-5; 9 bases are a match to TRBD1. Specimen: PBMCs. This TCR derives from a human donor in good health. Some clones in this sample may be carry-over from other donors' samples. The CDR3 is CASSRGTGPEETQYF. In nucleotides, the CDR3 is TGTGCCAGCAGCCGAGGGACAGGGCCCGAAGAGACCCAGTACTTC. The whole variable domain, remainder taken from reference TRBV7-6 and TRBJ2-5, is GAGVSQSPRYKVTKRGQDVALRCDPISGHVSLYWYRQALGQGPEFLTYFNYEAQQDKSGLPNDRFSAERPEGSISTLTIQRTEQRDSAMYRCASSRGTGPEETQYFGPGTRLLVL.